The sequence of this T cell receptor beta chain was determined in a study of cytomegalovirus exposure and HLA in healthy donors. Study observations and caveats: The study recorded some 160 TCR beta chains that were cytomegalovirus-associated. In a later analysis, V- and J-gene trimming of beta chains associated with a DCLRE1C missense variant, replicated independently.

Trimming cost V 5 bases and J 2 bases; bases outside gene matches: 6. This CDR3 is 14 amino acids long. The germline gives CDR1 SGHTA, CDR2 FQGNSA. The PCR had 60 Vbeta and 13 Jbeta primers. Generated by immunoSEQ multiplex PCR, the TCRdb table keeps only in-frame clones and is missing some. The data hold over 100,000 clones, with 70% observed a single time. There are a few counts of this clone. Its antigen is unidentified. The chain combines TRBV7-2 with TRBJ2-7, with TRBD1 identical over 7 bases. Material: PBMCs. The sequence was collected from a man aged 25-40 years in good health and CMV-seropositive. This CDR3 is CASSLIGGPYEQYV. CDR3 in DNA: TGTGCCAGCAGCCTCATAGGGGGCCCCTACGAGCAGTACGTC.